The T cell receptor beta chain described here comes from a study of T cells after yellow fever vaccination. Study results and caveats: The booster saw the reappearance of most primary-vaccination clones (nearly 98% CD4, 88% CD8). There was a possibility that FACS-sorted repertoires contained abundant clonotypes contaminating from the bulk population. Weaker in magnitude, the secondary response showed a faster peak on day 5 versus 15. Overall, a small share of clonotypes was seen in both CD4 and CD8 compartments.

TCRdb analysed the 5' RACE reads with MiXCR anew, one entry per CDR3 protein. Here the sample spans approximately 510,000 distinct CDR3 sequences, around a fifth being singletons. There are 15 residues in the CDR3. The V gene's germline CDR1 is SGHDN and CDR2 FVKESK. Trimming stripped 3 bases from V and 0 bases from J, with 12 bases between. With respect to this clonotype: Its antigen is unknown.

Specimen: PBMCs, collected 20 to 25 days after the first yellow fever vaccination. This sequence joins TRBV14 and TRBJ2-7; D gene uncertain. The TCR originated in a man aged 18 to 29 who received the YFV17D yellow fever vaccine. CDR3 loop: CASSQTGQSSYEQYF. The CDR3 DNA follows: TGTGCCAGCAGCCAGACGGGCCAGTCCTCCTACGAGCAGTACTTC.